This TCR beta chain originates from a study of blood T cell repertoires in COVID-19. Whole-study context: Acute and convalescent COVID-19 specimens originated in the United States, Italy and Spain. T cells, B-cell-depleted T cells, or PBMCs provided the cDNA or gDNA that served as material.

With V trimmed by 1 base and J by 5 bases, 8 bases remained unmatched. There are 16 residues in the CDR3. Germline V gives CDR1 SGHRS, CDR2 YFSETQ. In the study's own analysis: Nucleated cell number was recorded as an estimate derived from reference gene primer amplification. Clones were sequenced by immunoSEQ multiplex PCR, and TCRdb holds only the in-frame ones, with some missing. V, J and clone size reflect that table, while D and trimming were determined from the DNA. The sample lists 220,000 or so clones, 70% to 90% seen once, with 10% to 13% in the top ten. Seattle cases were enrolled at active infection and followed longitudinally.

The genes are TRBV5-1 and TRBJ2-5; 10 bases align to TRBD2. The sequence was obtained from a woman in her 50s with COVID-19, enrolled during active disease. What was sequenced was peripheral blood. CDR3 sequence: CASSLSLAGASETQYF. CDR3 nucleotides: TGCGCCAGCAGCTTGTCCCTAGCGGGGGCGTCGGAGACCCAGTACTTC.